Shown below are 22 T cell receptor beta chains from a single sample sequenced in a study of T cell responses to AZD1222 COVID-19 vaccine. The table came from immunoSEQ multiplex PCR; TCRdb's copy has only in-frame clones and leaves some out. The table lists around 140,000 clones, roughly 89% of them singletons, with 7% to 9% in the top ten. This specimen was peripheral blood, taken 28 days after the second dose of the MenACWY control vaccine. Receptors were obtained from an adult who received the MenACWY meningococcal vaccine as a control.

The V call is TRBV5-6, the J call TRBJ2-3; 10 bases align to TRBD1. This CDR3 has 16 amino acids. Germline-derived CDR1 and CDR2 are SGHDT and YYEEEE. V lost 4 bases and J lost 2; bases outside the gene matches: 7. The CDR3 protein is CASSLGGTGVTDTQYF. The CDR3, as DNA: TGTGCCAGCAGCCTGGGGGGGACAGGGGTCACAGATACGCAGTATTTT.

The chain has TRBV7-2 and TRBJ1-2; D remains ambiguous. The ends were cut back, 1 base at V and 4 bases at J, with 10 bases in the middle. Per germline, CDR1 SGHTA and CDR2 FQGNSA. The CDR3 length is 14 residues. The CDR3 loop is CASSLGPEIYGYTF. CDR3 DNA sequence: TGTGCCAGCAGCTTAGGTCCAGAAATCTATGGCTACACCTTC. The complete variable domain, with remaining parts taken from reference TRBV7-2 and TRBJ1-2, reads GAGVSQSPSNKVTEKGKDVELRCDPISGHTALYWYRQSLGQGLEFLIYFQGNSAPDKSGLPSDRFSAERTGGSVSTLTIQRTQQEDSAVYLCASSLGPEIYGYTFGSGTRLTVV.

As DNA, the CDR3 is TGTGCCAGCAGCCTAGACTCCTATAATTCACCCCTCCACTTT. Translation gives CASSLDSYNSPLHF. This chain uses TRBV7-9 with TRBJ1-6; D is undetermined. V was shortened by 5 bases and J by 0 bases, with 5 bases between the two germline ends. Germline V CDR1 and CDR2: SEHNR, FQNEAQ (reference sequence). The CDR3 contains 14 residues.

In DNA, the CDR3 is TGTGCCAGCAGCGTCGGGCGGAACACCGGGGAGCTGTTTTTT. This translates into CASSVGRNTGELFF. The chain carries TRBV11-2 and TRBJ2-2; no clear D gene. Looked up from germline, CDR1 is SGHAT and CDR2 is FQNNGV. The CDR3 runs 14 residues. The V end lost 5 bases, the J end lost 1 base, and 8 bases lay between the germline ends. The full variable domain, in which reference TRBV11-2 and TRBJ2-2 provide the parts outside the CDR3, is EAGVAQSPRYKIIEKRQSVAFWCNPISGHATLYWYQQILGQGPKLLIQFQNNGVVDDSQLPKDRFSAERLKGVDSTLKIQPAKLEDSAVYLCASSVGRNTGELFFGEGSRLTVL.

The rearrangement links TRBV9 to TRBJ2-1; D uncertain. The CDR3 sequence is 17 residues long. Germline CDR1 is SGDLS and CDR2 is YYNGEE. V lost 3 bases to trimming and J lost 3 bases, with 19 bases between them. As DNA, the CDR3 is TGTGCCAGCAGCGCACAAGTAAGAGCACCCCACTACAATGAGCAGTTCTTC. Encoded protein: CASSAQVRAPHYNEQFF. Together with reference TRBV9 and TRBJ2-1, the CDR3 gives the full variable domain: DSGVTQTPKHLITATGQRVTLRCSPRSGDLSVYWYQQSLDQGLQFLIQYYNGEERAKGNILERFSAQQFPDLHSELNLSSLELGDSALYFCASSAQVRAPHYNEQFFGPGTRLTVL.

V is TRBV7-8 and J is TRBJ2-7, with 8 bases that match TRBD1. Looked up from germline, CDR1 is SGHVS and CDR2 is FQNEAQ. V shed 3 bases and J 5 bases; nucleotides not matched to a gene: 12. There are 16 residues in the CDR3. CDR3 residues: CASSFAVAGGVHEQYF. The CDR3 DNA reads as TGTGCCAGCAGCTTTGCGGTGGCAGGGGGCGTTCACGAGCAGTACTTC.

Only a few counts were recorded for this clone. This sequence joins TRBV6-5 and TRBJ2-7, with D perhaps matching TRBD1 or TRBD2 (6 bases each). The germline V gene encodes CDR1 MNHEY and CDR2 SVGAGI. V dropped 8 bases and J dropped 0 bases, with 17 bases sitting between them. The CDR3 contains 15 residues. The chain's CDR3 is CASRGTSGGSYEQYF. The DNA of the CDR3 is TGTGCCAGCCGCGGGACAAGTGGAGGCTCCTACGAGCAGTACTTC.

The chain links TRBV27 to TRBJ1-5, with unresolved D. The CDR3 extends over 15 amino acids. V lost 3 bases and J 0 bases, leaving 9 bases between the germline ends. Germline V lookup: CDR1 MNHEY, CDR2 SMNVEV (reference sequence). The CDR3 sequence is CASSFRADSNQPQHF. Here the CDR3 DNA reads TGTGCCAGCAGTTTTCGGGCAGATAGCAATCAGCCCCAGCATTTT.

The chain employs TRBV29-1 and TRBJ2-1, with D perhaps matching TRBD1 (6 bases). V gave up 3 bases and J gave up 3 bases, with 9 bases separating them. The CDR3 contains 13 residues. CDR1 is SQVTM, CDR2 ANQGSEA, per germline. Here the CDR3 DNA reads TGCAGCGTTGAGCAGGGGCTCTACAATGAGCAGTTCTTC. Protein product: CSVEQGLYNEQFF.

The V gene is TRBV18, the J gene TRBJ2-2; D is possibly TRBD1 or TRBD2 (5 bases each). The CDR3 is made up of 16 amino acids. With 1 base removed from V and 0 bases from J, the gap between germline ends came to 9 bases. Germline CDR1 and CDR2: KGHSH and LQKENI. The CDR3 DNA follows: TGTGCCAGCTCACCACAGGGACCCCCGAACACCGGGGAGCTGTTTTTT. This codes for CASSPQGPPNTGELFF.

V usage is TRBV29-1 and J usage is TRBJ1-1; unclear D gene. V dropped 4 bases and J dropped 11 bases, with 11 bases sitting between them. The germline CDR1 and CDR2 sequences are SQVTM and ANQGSEA. The CDR3 contains 10 residues. Here the CDR3 DNA reads TGCAGCGTTGGGGCCCCGGTGGCTTTCTTT. Translation gives CSVGAPVAFF.

This clone was counted once. This chain joins TRBV3-1 (or the pseudogene TRBV3-2) and TRBJ2-5, with no clear D. The length of the CDR3 is 10 residues. Germline CDR1 reads LGHDT; CDR2 reads YNNKEL (reference sequence). V lost 4 bases and J lost 4, with 1 base in between. In nucleotides, the CDR3 is TGTGCCAGCAGCCTAGAGACCCAGTACTTC. Residues: CASSLETQYF.

This clone has only one observation. The genes are TRBV6-5 and TRBJ2-5; no reliable D call. The CDR3 spans 15 residues. The V end was cut by 0 bases, the J end by 0 bases, with 8 bases between. Germline CDR1 and CDR2: MNHEY and SVGAGI. CDR3 sequence: CASSYSYPNQETQYF. The CDR3 DNA sequence: TGTGCCAGCAGTTACTCATATCCAAACCAAGAGACCCAGTACTTC.

With regard to this clone: Other DNA sequences in the same sample also yield this CDR3. The chain employs TRBV27 and TRBJ1-5; tentatively, D is TRBD1 (6 bases). CDR1 is MNHEY and CDR2 is SMNVEV in the germline V gene (reference sequence). The CDR3 sequence is 13 residues long. Trimming removed 3 bases at V and 7 bases at J, with 10 bases between. As DNA, the CDR3 is TGTGCCAGCAGTTTTTCGGGGGCCCAGCCCCAGCATTTT. This sequence encodes CASSFSGAQPQHF.

The V call is TRBV27, the J call TRBJ2-7; TRBD1 matches 8 bases. There are 15 residues in the CDR3. The V gene end was trimmed by 6 bases and the J gene end by 3 bases; junction bases not matched to a gene: 10. Germline CDR1 reads MNHEY; CDR2 reads SMNVEV (reference sequence). This CDR3 reads CASRIMGQAYYEQYF. DNA of the CDR3: TGTGCCAGCAGAATTATGGGACAGGCTTACTACGAGCAGTACTTC.

This clone showed up many times. The chain recombines TRBV18 with TRBJ2-3; D gene unclear. V lost 2 bases and J 4 bases, leaving 10 bases between the germline ends. The CDR3 spans 14 residues. Germline V gives CDR1 KGHSH, CDR2 LQKENI. Here the CDR3 DNA reads TGTGCCAGCTCACCAGGATCAGCTCCAGATACGCAGTATTTT. It is translated as CASSPGSAPDTQYF.

The J gene is TRBJ2-1, the V gene TRBV30; 12 bases align to TRBD2. V shed 5 bases, J shed 8 bases, and the junction held 7 bases outside the gene matches. The CDR3 length is 14 residues. Germline V CDR1 and CDR2: GTSNPN, SVGIG (reference sequence). The CDR3 loop is CAWETSGRLYEQFF. CDR3 nucleotides: TGTGCCTGGGAAACTAGCGGGAGGTTGTATGAGCAGTTCTTC.

The genes are TRBV6-1 and TRBJ1-5; possibly TRBD1 for D (5 bases). V was pared by 2 bases and J by 0 bases, with 8 bases between. There are 15 residues in the CDR3. Germline V gene lookup returns CDR1 MNHNS and CDR2 SASEGT. The CDR3 bases are TGTGCCAGCAGTGAACAAAGGGGTAGCAATCAGCCCCAGCATTTT. It translates to CASSEQRGSNQPQHF.

The rearrangement joins TRBV5-1 to TRBJ1-6, with D perhaps matching TRBD1 (5 bases). The CDR3 is 15 amino acids. Germline V lookup: CDR1 SGHRS, CDR2 YFSETQ. V dropped 4 bases and J dropped 7 bases, with 15 bases sitting between them. The DNA for the CDR3 is TGCGCCAGCAGCATGCGCGGGGCAGGAAATTCACCCCTCCACTTT. Residues: CASSMRGAGNSPLHF.

The chain uses TRBV18 and TRBJ2-7; 7 nucleotides align to TRBD2. The germline V gene has CDR1 KGHSH and CDR2 LQKENI. The CDR3 runs 14 residues. After removal of 0 bases from V and 2 bases from J, the junction contained 1 base not matched to a gene. In DNA, the CDR3 is TGTGCCAGCTCACCACCGGCGGGGGCCTACGAGCAGTACTTC. Translation gives CASSPPAGAYEQYF. Looking up the rest from reference TRBV18 and TRBJ2-7 gives the full variable domain: NAGVMQNPRHLVRRRGQEARLRCSPMKGHSHVYWYRQLPEEGLKFMVYLQKENIIDESGMPKERFSAEFPKEGPSILRIQQVVRGDSAAYFCASSPPAGAYEQYFGPGTRLTVT.

The J gene is TRBJ2-5, the V gene TRBV5-1; D could derive from TRBD1 or TRBD2 (5 bases each). CDR3 length equals 14 residues. Trimming removed 4 bases from V and 2 bases from J, with 12 bases in between. Germline loops: CDR1 SGHRS, CDR2 YFSETQ. In DNA, the CDR3 is TGCGCCAGCAGCGGAGGACAAGCTCAAGAGACCCAGTACTTC. This translates into CASSGGQAQETQYF.

The chain joins TRBV3-1 (or the pseudogene TRBV3-2) to TRBJ2-3; TRBD2 agrees at 7 bases. This CDR3 has 15 residues. J gave up 5 bases and V 4 bases, and 9 bases lay outside the gene matches. Germline V gene data show CDR1 as LGHDT and CDR2 as YNNKEL (reference sequence). The chain's CDR3 is CASSPMSVAGDTQYF. CDR3 nucleotides: TGTGCCAGCAGCCCGATGTCAGTAGCGGGAGATACGCAGTATTTT.